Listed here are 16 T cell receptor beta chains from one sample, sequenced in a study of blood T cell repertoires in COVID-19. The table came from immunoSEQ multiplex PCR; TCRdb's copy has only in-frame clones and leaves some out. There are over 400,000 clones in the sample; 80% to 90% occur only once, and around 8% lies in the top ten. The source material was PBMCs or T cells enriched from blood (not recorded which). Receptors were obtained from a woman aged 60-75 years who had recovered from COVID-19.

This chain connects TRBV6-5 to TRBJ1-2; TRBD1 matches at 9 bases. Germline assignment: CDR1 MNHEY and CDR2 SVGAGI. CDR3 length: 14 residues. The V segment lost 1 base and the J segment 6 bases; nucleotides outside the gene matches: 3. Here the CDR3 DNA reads TGTGCCAGCAGTTACTGGGACAGGGCGGATGGCTACACCTTC. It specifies CASSYWDRADGYTF.

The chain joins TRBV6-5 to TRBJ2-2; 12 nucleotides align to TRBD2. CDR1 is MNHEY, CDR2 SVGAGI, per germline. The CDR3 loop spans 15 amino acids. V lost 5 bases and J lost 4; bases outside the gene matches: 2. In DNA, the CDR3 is TGTGCCAGCAGTCTAGCGGGGGGGGGCACCGGGGAGCTGTTTTTT. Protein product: CASSLAGGGTGELFF.

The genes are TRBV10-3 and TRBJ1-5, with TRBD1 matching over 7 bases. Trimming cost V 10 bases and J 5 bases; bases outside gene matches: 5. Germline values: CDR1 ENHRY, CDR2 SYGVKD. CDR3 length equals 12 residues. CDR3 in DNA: TGTGCCACCACGACAGGGTATCAGCCCCAGCATTTT. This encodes CATTTGYQPQHF.

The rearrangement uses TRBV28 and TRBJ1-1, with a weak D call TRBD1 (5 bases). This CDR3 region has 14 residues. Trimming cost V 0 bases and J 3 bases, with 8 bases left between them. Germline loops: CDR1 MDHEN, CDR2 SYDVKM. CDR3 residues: CASSLWGGYTEAFF. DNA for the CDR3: TGTGCCAGCAGTTTATGGGGGGGATACACTGAAGCTTTCTTT.

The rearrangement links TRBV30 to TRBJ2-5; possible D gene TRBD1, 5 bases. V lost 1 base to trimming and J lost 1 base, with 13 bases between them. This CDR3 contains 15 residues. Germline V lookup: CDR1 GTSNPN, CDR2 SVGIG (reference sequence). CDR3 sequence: CAWSAKGQGQETQYF. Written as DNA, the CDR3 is TGTGCCTGGAGTGCCAAGGGGCAGGGCCAAGAGACCCAGTACTTC. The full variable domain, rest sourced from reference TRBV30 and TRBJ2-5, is SQTIHQWPATLVQPVGSPLSLECTVEGTSNPNLYWYRQAAGRGLQLLFYSVGIGQISSEVPQNLSASRPQDRQFILSSKKLLLSDSGFYLCAWSAKGQGQETQYFGPGTRLLVL.

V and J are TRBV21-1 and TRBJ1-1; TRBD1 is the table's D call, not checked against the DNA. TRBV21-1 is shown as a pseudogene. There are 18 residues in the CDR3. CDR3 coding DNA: TGTGCCAGCAGCAAAGCGTTTATGCCGAGGACAGAAATCTCTGAAGCTTTCTTT. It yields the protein CASSKAFMPRTEISEAFF.

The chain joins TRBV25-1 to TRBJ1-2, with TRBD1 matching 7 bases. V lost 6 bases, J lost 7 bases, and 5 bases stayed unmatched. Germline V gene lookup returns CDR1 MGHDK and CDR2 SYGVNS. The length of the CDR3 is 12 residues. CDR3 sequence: CASRTGKGGYTF. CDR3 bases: TGTGCCAGCAGGACAGGGAAAGGTGGCTACACCTTC.

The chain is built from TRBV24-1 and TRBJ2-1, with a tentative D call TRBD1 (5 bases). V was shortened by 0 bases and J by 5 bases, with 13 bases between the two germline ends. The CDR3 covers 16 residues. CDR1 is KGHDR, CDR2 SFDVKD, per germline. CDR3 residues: CATSDLTGLGHNEQFF. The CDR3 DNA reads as TGTGCCACCAGTGATTTGACAGGTCTAGGGCACAATGAGCAGTTCTTC.

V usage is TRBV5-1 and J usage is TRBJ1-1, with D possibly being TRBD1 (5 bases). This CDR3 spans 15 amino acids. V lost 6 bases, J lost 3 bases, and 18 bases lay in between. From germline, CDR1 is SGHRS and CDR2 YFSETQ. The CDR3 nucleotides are TGCGCCAGCATCGCGGACGGCGGGGGGTACACTGAAGCTTTCTTT. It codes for CASIADGGGYTEAFF.

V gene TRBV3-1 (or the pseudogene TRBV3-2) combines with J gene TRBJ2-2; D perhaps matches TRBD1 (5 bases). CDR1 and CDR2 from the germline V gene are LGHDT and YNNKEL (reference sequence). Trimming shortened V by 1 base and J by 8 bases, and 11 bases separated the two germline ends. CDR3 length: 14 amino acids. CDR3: CASSQGQGRGELFF. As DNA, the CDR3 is TGTGCCAGCAGCCAAGGGCAGGGAAGGGGGGAGCTGTTTTTT.

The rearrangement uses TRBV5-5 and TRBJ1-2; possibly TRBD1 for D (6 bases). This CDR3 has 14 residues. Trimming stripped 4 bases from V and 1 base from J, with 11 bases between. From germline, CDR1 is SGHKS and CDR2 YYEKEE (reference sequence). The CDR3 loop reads CASSPQGNNYGYTF. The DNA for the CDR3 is TGTGCCAGCAGCCCGCAGGGGAATAACTATGGCTACACCTTC. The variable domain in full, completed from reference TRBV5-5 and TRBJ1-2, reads DAGVTQSPTHLIKTRGQQVTLRCSPISGHKSVSWYQQVLGQGPQFIFQYYEKEERGRGNFPDRFSARQFPNYSSELNVNALLLGDSALYLCASSPQGNNYGYTFGSGTRLTVV.

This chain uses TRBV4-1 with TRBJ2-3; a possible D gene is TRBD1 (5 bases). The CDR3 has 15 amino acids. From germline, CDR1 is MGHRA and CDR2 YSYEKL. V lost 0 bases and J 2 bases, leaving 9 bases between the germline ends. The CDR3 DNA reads TGCGCCAGCAGCCAAGATAGGACATCCACAGATACGCAGTATTTT. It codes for CASSQDRTSTDTQYF.

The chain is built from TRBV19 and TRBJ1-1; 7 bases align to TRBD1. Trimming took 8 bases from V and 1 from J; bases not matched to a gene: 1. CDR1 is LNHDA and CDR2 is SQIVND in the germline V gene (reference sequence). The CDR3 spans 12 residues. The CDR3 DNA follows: TGTGCCAGTCAGGGGGGGAACACTGAAGCTTTCTTT. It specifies CASQGGNTEAFF. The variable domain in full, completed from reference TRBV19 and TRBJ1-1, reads DGGITQSPKYLFRKEGQNVTLSCEQNLNHDAMYWYRQDPGQGLRLIYYSQIVNDFQKGDIAEGYSVSREKKESFPLTVTSAQKNPTAFYLCASQGGNTEAFFGQGTRLTVV.

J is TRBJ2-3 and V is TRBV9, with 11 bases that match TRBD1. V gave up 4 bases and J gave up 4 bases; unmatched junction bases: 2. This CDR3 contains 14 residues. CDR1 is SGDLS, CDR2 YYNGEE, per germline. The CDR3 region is CASSPGQGADTQYF. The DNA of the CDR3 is TGTGCCAGCAGCCCGGGACAGGGGGCAGATACGCAGTATTTT.

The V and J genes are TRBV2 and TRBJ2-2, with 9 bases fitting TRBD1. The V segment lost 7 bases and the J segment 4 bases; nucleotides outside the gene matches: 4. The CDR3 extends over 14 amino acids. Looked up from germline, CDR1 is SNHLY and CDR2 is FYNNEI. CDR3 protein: CASTGQGSTGELFF. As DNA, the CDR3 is TGTGCCAGCACCGGACAGGGGAGCACCGGGGAGCTGTTTTTT.

CDR3: CASSPEANSALHF. The DNA for the CDR3 is TGTGCCAGCTCACCAGAGGCGAATTCCGCCCTCCACTTT. The rearrangement links TRBV18 to TRBJ1-6; the D is unclear. Germline loops: CDR1 KGHSH, CDR2 LQKENI. Deletions cut 2 bases from V and 14 bases from J, with 13 bases between. The CDR3 totals 13 residues.